The 9 T cell receptor beta chains below all came from one sample that was sequenced in a study of blood T cell repertoires in COVID-19. Some clones are missing from TCRdb's copy, which holds only in-frame ones; the method was immunoSEQ multiplex PCR. The sample records some 300,000 clones, approximately 86% being singletons. The sample was peripheral blood. These receptors were obtained from a woman aged 70-85 years with COVID-19, enrolled during active disease.

This sequence joins TRBV6-5 and TRBJ1-2; 7 nucleotides line up with TRBD1. With 8 bases clipped from V and 8 bases from J, the junction kept 8 bases outside the gene matches. Germline V lookup: CDR1 MNHEY, CDR2 SVGAGI. This CDR3 has 12 amino acids. CDR3 sequence (DNA): TGTGCCAGCGGGGAGAGGGGGCACGGCTACACCTTC. Its translation: CASGERGHGYTF.

The sample holds a few counts of this clone. The chain employs TRBV5-1 and TRBJ1-3; 7 bases are a match to TRBD1. The CDR3 is 16 residues long. Unmatched junction bases numbered 3, after V lost 0 bases and J lost 0 bases. The germline V gene encodes CDR1 SGHRS and CDR2 YFSETQ. The CDR3 nucleotides read TGCGCCAGCAGCTTGGAGGGACAGATCTCTGGAAACACCATATATTTT. Translating gives CASSLEGQISGNTIYF.

The V call is TRBV21-1, the J call TRBJ1-5. TRBV21-1 is a pseudogene. The CDR3 covers 16 residues. CDR3 sequence: CASSPRGGYSNQPQHF. The CDR3 region has the DNA TGTGCCAGCAGCCCTCGGGGTGGATATAGCAATCAGCCCCAGCATTTT.

The chain links TRBV7-3 to TRBJ2-7; 7 bases line up with TRBD2. Trimming cost V 1 base and J 3 bases; bases outside gene matches: 3. The CDR3 extends over 14 amino acids. CDR1 is SGHTA and CDR2 is FQGTGA in the germline V gene. Written as DNA, the CDR3 is TGTGCCAGCAGCTTAAACGGCGGGGGCTACGAGCAGTACTTC. Protein product: CASSLNGGGYEQYF.

The V and J genes are TRBV7-9 and TRBJ1-2; D remains ambiguous. V gave up 3 bases and J gave up 0 bases, with 5 bases separating them. Germline V CDR1 and CDR2: SEHNR, FQNEAQ (reference sequence). This CDR3 contains 13 residues. CDR3 DNA sequence: TGTGCCAGCAGCTTCGAGTCTAACTATGGCTACACCTTC. Translated, it gives CASSFESNYGYTF. Together with reference TRBV7-9 and TRBJ1-2, the CDR3 gives the full variable domain: DTGVSQNPRHKITKRGQNVTFRCDPISEHNRLYWYRQTLGQGPEFLTYFQNEAQLEKSRLLSDRFSAERPKGSFSTLEIQRTEQGDSAMYLCASSFESNYGYTFGSGTRLTVV.

The V and J genes are TRBV5-4 and TRBJ2-3; perhaps TRBD2 as D (6 bases). Germline V gene lookup returns CDR1 SGHNT and CDR2 YYREEE (reference sequence). V was shortened by 0 bases and J by 5 bases, with 10 bases between the two germline ends. The CDR3 contains 14 residues. The CDR3 region is CASSLVQGGDTQYF. The CDR3 coding sequence is TGTGCCAGCAGCTTGGTGCAGGGAGGAGATACGCAGTATTTT.

This clone was picked up a small number of times. This chain uses TRBV27 with TRBJ1-1; D unclear. The germline V gene has CDR1 MNHEY and CDR2 SMNVEV (reference sequence). This CDR3 spans 14 amino acids. With 8 bases removed from V and 4 bases from J, the gap between germline ends came to 17 bases. CDR3 in DNA: TGTGCCAGCCCCATTCCCGCAACGGGCACTGAAGCTTTCTTT. Protein product: CASPIPATGTEAFF.

This clone was counted once. The chain couples TRBV4-2 to TRBJ2-7; the D gene is possibly TRBD1 (5 bases). The V end was cut by 0 bases, the J end by 6 bases, with 12 bases between. CDR3 length: 14 residues. Germline values: CDR1 LGHNA, CDR2 YNFKEQ. The CDR3 bases are TGTGCCAGCAGCCAAGAAAGGGGAATCGGCGAGCAGTACTTC. Translated, it gives CASSQERGIGEQYF.

This chain links TRBV3-1 (or the pseudogene TRBV3-2) with TRBJ2-7, with a weak D call TRBD2 (6 bases). The CDR3 is 13 residues long. Germline CDR1 and CDR2: LGHDT and YNNKEL (reference sequence). V lost 7 bases and J lost 3, with 13 bases in between. CDR3 in amino acids: CASTPGVGYEQYF. The DNA for the CDR3 is TGTGCCAGCACGCCGGGGGTGGGCTACGAGCAGTACTTC.